This T cell receptor beta chain was obtained from a study of early T cells in non-severe SARS-CoV-2 infection. TCRdb re-called the 5' RACE reads through MiXCR, storing one row per CDR3 protein. The sample holds about 80,000 distinct CDR3 sequences, 5% seen once. This clonotype was observed many times. The V gene's germline CDR1 is SGHAT and CDR2 FQNNGV. The CDR3 spans 15 residues. Between the trimmed V and J ends, which lost 6 bases and 4 bases, there was a span of 19 bases. The rearrangement uses TRBV11-2 and TRBJ2-7; D unresolved. This clonotype originated in an adult who was a healthcare worker with PCR-confirmed SARS-CoV-2 infection or an uninfected control (not recorded which). Specimen: whole blood, collected at baseline. The CDR3 DNA follows: TGTGCCAGCAGACAACTTAGTGGCAGGATGTACGAGCAGTACTTC. Amino acid sequence: CASRQLSGRMYEQYF. Using reference TRBV11-2 and TRBJ2-7 for the parts outside the CDR3, the full variable domain is EAGVAQSPRYKIIEKRQSVAFWCNPISGHATLYWYQQILGQGPKLLIQFQNNGVVDDSQLPKDRFSAERLKGVDSTLKIQPAKLEDSAVYLCASRQLSGRMYEQYFGPGTRLTVT.